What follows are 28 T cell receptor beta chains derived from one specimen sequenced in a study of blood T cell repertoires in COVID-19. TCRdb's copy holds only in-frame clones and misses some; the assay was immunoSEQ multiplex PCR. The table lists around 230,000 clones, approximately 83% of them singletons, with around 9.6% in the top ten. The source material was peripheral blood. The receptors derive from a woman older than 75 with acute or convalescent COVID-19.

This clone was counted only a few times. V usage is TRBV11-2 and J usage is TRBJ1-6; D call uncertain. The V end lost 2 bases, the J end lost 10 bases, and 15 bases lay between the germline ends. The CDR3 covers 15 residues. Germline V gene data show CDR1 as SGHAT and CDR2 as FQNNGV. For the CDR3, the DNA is TGTGCCAGCAGCTTACGGCCGGGTCCGGGGTCACCCCTCCACTTT. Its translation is CASSLRPGPGSPLHF.

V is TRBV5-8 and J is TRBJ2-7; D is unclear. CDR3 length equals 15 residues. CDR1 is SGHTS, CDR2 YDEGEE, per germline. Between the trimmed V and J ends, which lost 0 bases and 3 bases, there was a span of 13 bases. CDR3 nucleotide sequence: TGTGCCAGCAGCTTGGTTGGGCTCTTAGGCTACGAGCAGTACTTC. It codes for CASSLVGLLGYEQYF.

CDR3 bases: TGTGCCAGCAGCCAAGATGGGGGCGTGACCGGGGAGCTGTTTTTT. Its translation: CASSQDGGVTGELFF. This chain joins TRBV3-1 (or the pseudogene TRBV3-2) and TRBJ2-2; TRBD1 might be the D (6 bases). From germline, CDR1 is LGHDT and CDR2 YNNKEL (reference sequence). This CDR3 has 15 residues. Trimming shortened V by 0 bases and J by 5 bases, and 10 bases separated the two germline ends.

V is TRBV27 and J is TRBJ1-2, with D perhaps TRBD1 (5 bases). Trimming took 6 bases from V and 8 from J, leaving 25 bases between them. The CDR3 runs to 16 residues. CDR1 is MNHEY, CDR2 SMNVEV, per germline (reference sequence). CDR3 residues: CASRPFGWGPTRGYTF. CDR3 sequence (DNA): TGTGCCAGCAGACCCTTTGGCTGGGGCCCCACGAGGGGCTACACCTTC.

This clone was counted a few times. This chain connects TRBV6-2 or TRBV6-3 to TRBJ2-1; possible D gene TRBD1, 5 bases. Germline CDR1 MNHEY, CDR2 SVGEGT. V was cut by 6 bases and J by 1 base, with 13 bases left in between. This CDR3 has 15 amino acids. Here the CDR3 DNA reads TGTGCCAGCAGCAGACAGCTTCCTTCCTACAATGAGCAGTTCTTC. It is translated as CASSRQLPSYNEQFF.

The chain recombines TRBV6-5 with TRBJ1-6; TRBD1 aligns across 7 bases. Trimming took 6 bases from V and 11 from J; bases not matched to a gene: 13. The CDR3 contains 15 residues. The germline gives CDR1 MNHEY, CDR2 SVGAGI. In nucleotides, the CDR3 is TGTGCCAGCAGCGTATCCGGGACAGAACTCCCACCCCTCCACTTT. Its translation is CASSVSGTELPPLHF.

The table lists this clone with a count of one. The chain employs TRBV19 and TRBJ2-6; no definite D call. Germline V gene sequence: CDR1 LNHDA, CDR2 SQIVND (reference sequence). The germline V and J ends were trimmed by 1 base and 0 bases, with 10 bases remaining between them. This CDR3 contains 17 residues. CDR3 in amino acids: CASSIGQAISGANVLTF. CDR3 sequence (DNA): TGTGCCAGTAGTATAGGGCAGGCTATCTCTGGGGCCAACGTCCTGACTTTC.

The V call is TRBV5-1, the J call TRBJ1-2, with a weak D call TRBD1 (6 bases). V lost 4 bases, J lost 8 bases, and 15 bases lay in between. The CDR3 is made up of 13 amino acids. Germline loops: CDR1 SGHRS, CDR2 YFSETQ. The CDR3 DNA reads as TGCGCCAGCAGCGTCCTACACAGGGACGGCTACACCTTC. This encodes CASSVLHRDGYTF.

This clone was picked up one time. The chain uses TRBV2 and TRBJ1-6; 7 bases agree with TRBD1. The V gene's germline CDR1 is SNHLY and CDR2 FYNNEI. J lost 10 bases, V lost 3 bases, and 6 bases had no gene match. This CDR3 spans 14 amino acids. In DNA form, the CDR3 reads TGTGCCAGCAGTGACAACAGGGGCACATCACCCCTCCACTTT. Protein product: CASSDNRGTSPLHF. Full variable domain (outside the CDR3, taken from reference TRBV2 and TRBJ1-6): EPEVTQTPSHQVTQMGQEVILRCVPISNHLYFYWYRQILGQKVEFLVSFYNNEISEKSEIFDDQFSVERPDGSNFTLKIRSTKLEDSAMYFCASSDNRGTSPLHFGNGTRLTVT.

The DNA of the CDR3 is TGTGCCAGCAGTGAAGAGGTGACACGTAACAATCAGCCCCAGCATTTT. Its protein product is CASSEEVTRNNQPQHF. The chain uses TRBV6-1 and TRBJ1-5; no definite D call. The CDR3 runs to 16 residues. From germline, CDR1 is MNHNS and CDR2 SASEGT. With 1 base removed from V and 3 bases from J, the gap between germline ends came to 13 bases.

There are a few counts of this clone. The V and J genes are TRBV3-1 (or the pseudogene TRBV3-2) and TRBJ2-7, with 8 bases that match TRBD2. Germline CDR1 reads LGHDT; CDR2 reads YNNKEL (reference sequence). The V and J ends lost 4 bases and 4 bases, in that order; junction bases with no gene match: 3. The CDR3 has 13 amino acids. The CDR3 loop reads CASSLLAGYEQYF. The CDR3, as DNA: TGTGCCAGCAGCCTCCTAGCGGGTTACGAGCAGTACTTC.

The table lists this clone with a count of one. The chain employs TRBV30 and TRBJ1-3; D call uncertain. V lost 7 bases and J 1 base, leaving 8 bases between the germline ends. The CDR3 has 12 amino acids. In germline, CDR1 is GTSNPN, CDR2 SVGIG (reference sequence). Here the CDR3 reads CAFKLSGNTIYF. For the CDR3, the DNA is TGTGCCTTCAAGCTATCTGGAAACACCATATATTTT.

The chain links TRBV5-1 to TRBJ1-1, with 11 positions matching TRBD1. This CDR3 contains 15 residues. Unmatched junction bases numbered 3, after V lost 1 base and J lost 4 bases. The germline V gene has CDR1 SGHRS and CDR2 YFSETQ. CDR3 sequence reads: CASSLSGTGGTEAFF. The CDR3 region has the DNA TGCGCCAGCAGCTTGTCCGGGACAGGGGGCACTGAAGCTTTCTTT.

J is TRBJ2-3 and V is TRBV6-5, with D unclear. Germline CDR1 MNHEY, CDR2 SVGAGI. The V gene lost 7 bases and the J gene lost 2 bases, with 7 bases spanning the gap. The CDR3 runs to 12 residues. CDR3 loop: CASTPSTDTQYF. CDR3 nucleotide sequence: TGTGCCAGCACTCCCTCCACAGATACGCAGTATTTT.

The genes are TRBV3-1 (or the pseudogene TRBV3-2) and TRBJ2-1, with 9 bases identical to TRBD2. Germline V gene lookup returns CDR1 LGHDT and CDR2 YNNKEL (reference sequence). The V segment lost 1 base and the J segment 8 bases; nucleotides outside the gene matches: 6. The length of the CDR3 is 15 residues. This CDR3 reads CASSQGGTSSDEQFF. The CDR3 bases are TGTGCCAGCAGCCAAGGGGGGACTAGCTCAGATGAGCAGTTCTTC.

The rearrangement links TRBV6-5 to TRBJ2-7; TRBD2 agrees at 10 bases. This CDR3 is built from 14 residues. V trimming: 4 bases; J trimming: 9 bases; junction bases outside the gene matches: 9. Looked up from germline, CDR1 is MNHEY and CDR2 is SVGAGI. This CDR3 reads CASSLSSGGRRQYF. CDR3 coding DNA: TGTGCCAGCAGTTTGTCTAGCGGGGGCCGAAGGCAGTACTTC.

The CDR3, as DNA: TGTGCCAGCAGCCCCCGACGGACTAGCTCTGGAAACACCATATATTTT. This gives the protein CASSPRRTSSGNTIYF. This chain links TRBV7-2 with TRBJ1-3; D not resolved. Per germline, CDR1 SGHTA and CDR2 FQGNSA. The CDR3 runs to 16 residues. V was trimmed by 5 bases and J by 0 bases, leaving 14 bases between them.

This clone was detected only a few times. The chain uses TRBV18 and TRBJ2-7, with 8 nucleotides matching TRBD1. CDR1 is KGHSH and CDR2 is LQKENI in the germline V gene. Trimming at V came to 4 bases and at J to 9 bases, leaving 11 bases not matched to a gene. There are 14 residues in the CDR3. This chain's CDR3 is CASSLTGQAEGQYF. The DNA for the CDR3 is TGTGCCAGCTCACTCACGGGACAGGCCGAGGGGCAGTACTTC.

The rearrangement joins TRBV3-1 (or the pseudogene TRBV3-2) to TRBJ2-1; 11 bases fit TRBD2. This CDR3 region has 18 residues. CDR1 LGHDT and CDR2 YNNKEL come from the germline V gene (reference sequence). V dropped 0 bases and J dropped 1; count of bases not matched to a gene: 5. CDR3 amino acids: CASSQDFLAGGSYNEQFF. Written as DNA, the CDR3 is TGTGCCAGCAGCCAAGATTTCCTAGCGGGGGGTTCCTACAATGAGCAGTTCTTC.

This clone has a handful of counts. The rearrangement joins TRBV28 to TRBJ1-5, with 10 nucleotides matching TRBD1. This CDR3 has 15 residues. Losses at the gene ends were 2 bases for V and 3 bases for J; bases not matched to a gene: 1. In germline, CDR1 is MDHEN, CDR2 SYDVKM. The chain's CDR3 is CASSLGTGVNQPQHF. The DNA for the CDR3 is TGTGCCAGCAGTTTAGGGACAGGGGTCAATCAGCCCCAGCATTTT.

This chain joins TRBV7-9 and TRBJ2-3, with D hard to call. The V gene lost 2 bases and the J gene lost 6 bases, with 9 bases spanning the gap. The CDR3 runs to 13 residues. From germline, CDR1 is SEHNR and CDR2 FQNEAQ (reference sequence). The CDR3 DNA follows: TGTGCCAGCAGCTTACGGAGTCAGGATACGCAGTATTTT. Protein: CASSLRSQDTQYF.

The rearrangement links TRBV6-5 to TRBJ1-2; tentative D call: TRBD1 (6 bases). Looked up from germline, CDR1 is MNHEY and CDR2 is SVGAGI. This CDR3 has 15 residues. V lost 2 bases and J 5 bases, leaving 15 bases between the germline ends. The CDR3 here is CASSYGRGGQYGYTF. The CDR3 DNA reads TGTGCCAGCAGTTACGGCCGGGGGGGGCAGTATGGCTACACCTTC.

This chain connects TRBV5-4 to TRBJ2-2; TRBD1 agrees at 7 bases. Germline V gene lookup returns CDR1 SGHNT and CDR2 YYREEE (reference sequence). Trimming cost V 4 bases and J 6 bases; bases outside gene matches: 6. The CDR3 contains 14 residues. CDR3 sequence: CASSADRRAGELFF. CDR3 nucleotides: TGTGCCAGCAGCGCGGACAGGCGGGCCGGGGAGCTGTTTTTT.

Here the CDR3 DNA reads TGTGCCAGCAGTGAAGGAGGTGTATACGAGCAGTACTTC. It translates to CASSEGGVYEQYF. The chain combines TRBV6-1 with TRBJ2-7; no clear D. V was cut by 1 base and J by 4 bases, with 8 bases left in between. Germline V CDR1 and CDR2: MNHNS, SASEGT. The CDR3 is 13 amino acids.

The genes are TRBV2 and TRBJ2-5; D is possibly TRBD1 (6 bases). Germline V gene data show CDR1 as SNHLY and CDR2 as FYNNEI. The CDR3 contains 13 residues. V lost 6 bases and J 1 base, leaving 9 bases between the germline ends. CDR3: CASSRDTQETQYF. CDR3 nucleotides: TGTGCCAGCAGCAGGGACACCCAAGAGACCCAGTACTTC.

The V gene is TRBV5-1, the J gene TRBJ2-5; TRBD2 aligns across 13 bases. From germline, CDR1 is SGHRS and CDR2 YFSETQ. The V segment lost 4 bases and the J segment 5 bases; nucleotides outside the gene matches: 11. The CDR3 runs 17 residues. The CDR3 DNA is TGCGCCAGCAGCCACGGGACTAGCGGGGTCCAGGGGGAGACCCAGTACTTC. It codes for CASSHGTSGVQGETQYF.

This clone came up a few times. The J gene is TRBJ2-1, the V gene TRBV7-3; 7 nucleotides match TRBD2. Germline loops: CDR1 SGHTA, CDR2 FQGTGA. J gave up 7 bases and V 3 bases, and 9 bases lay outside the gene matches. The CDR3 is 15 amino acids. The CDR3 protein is CASSFGRGDGNEQFF. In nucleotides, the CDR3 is TGTGCCAGCAGCTTCGGCCGGGGGGATGGGAATGAGCAGTTCTTC.

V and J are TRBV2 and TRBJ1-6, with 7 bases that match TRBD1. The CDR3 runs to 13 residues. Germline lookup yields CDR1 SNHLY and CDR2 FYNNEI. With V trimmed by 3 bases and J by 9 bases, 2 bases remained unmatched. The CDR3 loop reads CASSDHRGSPLHF. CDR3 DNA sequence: TGTGCCAGCAGTGACCACAGGGGTTCACCCCTCCACTTT.